This entry is about one T cell receptor beta chain. The antigen is unknown. The source of the sample is a study of shared clonotypes between healthy human individuals. Study-wide results and caveats: Despite large depth, rarefaction showed incomplete sorted-subset sequencing. Relative to memory subsets, naive subsets generally showed larger estimated richness. Generation probabilities of non-shared clonotypes were lower (relative to those shared by all four donors).

CD45RO-negative cells were positively selected for CCR7, leaving out terminally differentiated effector memory CD45RA+ cells. Within Nashville, Tennessee resided all donors, each a Caucasian adult. CDR3 length: 18 amino acids. Trimming took off 5 bases at V and 0 bases at J, with 22 bases between the two ends. Method: immunoSEQ multiplex PCR; TCRdb's copy keeps in-frame clones and lacks some. This sample has approximately 810,000 clones, with around 92% found just once. This sequence joins TRBV23-1 and TRBJ1-1; the D is unclear. TRBV23-1 is an open reading frame whose function is uncertain. The source of this sequence is a man younger than 45 in good health. Sequencing used naive CD8+ T cells sorted from blood. The CDR3 DNA follows: TGCGCCAGCAGTTTCGAGGTGGAGGTTGACAATGTGAACACTGAAGCTTTCTTT. It encodes CASSFEVEVDNVNTEAFF.